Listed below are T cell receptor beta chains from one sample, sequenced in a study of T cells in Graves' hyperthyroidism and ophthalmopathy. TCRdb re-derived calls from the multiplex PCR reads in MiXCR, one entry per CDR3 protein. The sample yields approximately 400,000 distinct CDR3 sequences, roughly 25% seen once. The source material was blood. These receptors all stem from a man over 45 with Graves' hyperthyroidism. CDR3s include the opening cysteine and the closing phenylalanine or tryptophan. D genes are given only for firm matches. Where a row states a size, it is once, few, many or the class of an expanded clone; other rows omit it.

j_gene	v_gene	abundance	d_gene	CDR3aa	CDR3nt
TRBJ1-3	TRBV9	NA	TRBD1	CASSVQGAAGNTIYF	TGTGCCAGCAGCGTACAGGGGGCGGCGGGAAACACCATATATTTT
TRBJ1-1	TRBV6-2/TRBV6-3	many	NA	CASSYFVSNTEAFF	TGTGCCAGCAGTTACTTCGTTTCGAACACTGAAGCTTTCTTT
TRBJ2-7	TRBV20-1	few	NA	CSALRDEQVQYF	TGCAGTGCTCTCAGAGACGAGCAGGTGCAGTACTTC
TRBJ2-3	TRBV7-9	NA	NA	CASSDGSDTQYF	TGTGCCAGCAGTGATGGTTCAGATACGCAGTATTTT
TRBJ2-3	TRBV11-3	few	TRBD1	CASSLADRPTDTQYF	TGTGCCAGCAGCTTAGCGGACAGGCCCACAGATACGCAGTATTTT
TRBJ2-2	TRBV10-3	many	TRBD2	CAIRKAGATGELFF	TGTGCCATCAGAAAAGCGGGGGCGACCGGGGAGCTGTTTTTT
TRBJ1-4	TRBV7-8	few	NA	CASSRGGPNEKLFF	TGTGCCAGCAGCCGGGGAGGGCCGAATGAAAAACTGTTTTTT
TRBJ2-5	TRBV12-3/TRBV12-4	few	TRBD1	CASRGQGWETQYF	TGTGCCAGCAGGGGACAGGGCTGGGAGACCCAGTACTTC
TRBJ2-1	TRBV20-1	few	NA	CSAIYSNNEQFF	TGCAGTGCGATATACTCAAACAATGAGCAGTTCTTC
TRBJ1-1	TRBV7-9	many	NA	CASSLGRQGSTEAFF	TGTGCCAGCAGCCTGGGTAGGCAGGGAAGCACTGAAGCTTTCTTT
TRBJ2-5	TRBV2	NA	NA	CASRRGTLYQEAQYF	TGTGCCAGCAGGCGGGGGACACTGTACCAAGAGGCCCAGTACTTC
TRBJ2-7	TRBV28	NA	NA	CASSLDESSASYEQYF	TGTGCCAGCAGTTTGGATGAGTCTAGCGCGTCCTACGAGCAGTACTTC
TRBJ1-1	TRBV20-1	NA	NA	CSARADSYTEAFF	TGCAGTGCTAGAGCAGACAGTTACACTGAAGCTTTCTTT
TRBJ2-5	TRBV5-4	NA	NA	CASSFVGDQETQYF	TGTGCCAGCAGCTTTGTTGGCGATCAAGAGACCCAGTACTTC
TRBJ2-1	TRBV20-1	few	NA	CSARVSPGLKTHEQFF	TGCAGTGCTAGAGTCTCCCCGGGCCTAAAAACCCATGAGCAGTTCTTC
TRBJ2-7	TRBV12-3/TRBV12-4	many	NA	CASSSAWDTDGEQYF	TGTGCCAGCAGTTCAGCGTGGGACACCGATGGGGAGCAGTACTTC
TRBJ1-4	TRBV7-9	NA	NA	CASSDSMELPNEKLFF	TGTGCCAGCAGCGACTCCATGGAACTCCCAAATGAAAAACTGTTTTTT
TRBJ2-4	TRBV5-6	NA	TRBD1	CASSDRTGATKNIQYF	TGTGCCAGCAGCGATAGGACAGGGGCGACGAAAAACATTCAGTACTTC
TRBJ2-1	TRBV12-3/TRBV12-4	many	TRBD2	CASSPTGTRYNEQFF	TGTGCCAGCAGTCCTACCGGGACTAGGTACAATGAGCAGTTCTTC
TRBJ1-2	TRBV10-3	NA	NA	CAISVTPGVDGYTF	TGTGCCATCAGTGTTACGCCCGGGGTGGATGGCTACACCTTC
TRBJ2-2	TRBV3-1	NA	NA	CASSPSTASTGELFF	TGTGCCAGCAGCCCTTCTACCGCGAGCACCGGGGAGCTGTTTTTT
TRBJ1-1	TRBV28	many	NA	CASLTTPNTEAFF	TGTGCCAGCCTTACTACCCCGAACACTGAAGCTTTCTTT
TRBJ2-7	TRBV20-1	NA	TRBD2	CSARDFLAEAYEQYF	TGCAGTGCTAGAGATTTCCTAGCGGAGGCCTACGAGCAGTACTTC
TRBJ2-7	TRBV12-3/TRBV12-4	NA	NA	CASSLWATEQYF	TGTGCCAGCAGTTTATGGGCTACGGAGCAGTACTTC
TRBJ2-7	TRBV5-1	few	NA	CASSTPRETSYEQYF	TGCGCCAGCAGCACACCAAGGGAAACATCCTACGAGCAGTACTTC
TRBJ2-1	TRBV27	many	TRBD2	CASSLTSVYNEQFF	TGTGCCAGCAGTTTGACTAGCGTCTACAATGAGCAGTTCTTC
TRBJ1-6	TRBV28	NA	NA	CASSSLGGSSYNSPLHF	TGTGCCAGCAGTTCCCTTGGAGGGAGCTCCTATAATTCACCCCTCCACTTT
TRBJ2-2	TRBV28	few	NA	CASKAENTGELFF	TGTGCCAGCAAAGCAGAAAACACCGGGGAGCTGTTTTTT
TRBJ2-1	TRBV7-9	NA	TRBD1	CASSKGQGNNEQFF	TGTGCCAGCAGCAAAGGACAGGGCAACAATGAGCAGTTCTTC
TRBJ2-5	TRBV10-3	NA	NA	CAIVWGKAETQYF	TGTGCCATCGTATGGGGGAAGGCGGAGACCCAGTACTTC
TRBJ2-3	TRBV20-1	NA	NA	CSAHRADTQYF	TGCAGTGCCCACAGGGCGGATACGCAGTATTTT
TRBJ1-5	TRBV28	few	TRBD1	CASSLQGVAQPQHF	TGTGCCAGCAGTCTACAGGGGGTGGCTCAGCCCCAGCATTTT
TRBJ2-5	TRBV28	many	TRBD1	CASSGPGTGALIQYF	TGTGCCAGCAGTGGACCCGGGACAGGGGCTCTCATACAGTACTTC
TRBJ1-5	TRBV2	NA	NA	CASSEARTRPQHF	TGTGCCAGCAGTGAAGCCAGGACCCGGCCCCAGCATTTT
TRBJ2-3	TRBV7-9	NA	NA	CASSLRSSLTDTQYF	TGTGCCAGCAGCTTAAGGTCGTCTCTCACAGATACGCAGTATTTT
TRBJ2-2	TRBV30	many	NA	CACDRIGTGELFF	TGTGCCTGTGACAGGATAGGGACCGGGGAGCTGTTTTTT
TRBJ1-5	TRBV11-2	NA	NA	CASSKEDRQRQHF	TGTGCCAGCAGCAAAGAGGACAGACAGCGCCAGCATTTT
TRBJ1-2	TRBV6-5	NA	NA	CASSYSKLSNYGYTF	TGTGCCAGCAGTTACTCGAAATTATCTAACTATGGCTACACCTTC
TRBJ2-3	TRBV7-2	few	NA	CASSLNRVDTQYF	TGTGCCAGCAGCTTAAACAGGGTAGATACGCAGTATTTT
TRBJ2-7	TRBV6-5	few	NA	CASSYSLEGYEQYF	TGTGCCAGCAGTTACTCACTAGAGGGATACGAGCAGTACTTC
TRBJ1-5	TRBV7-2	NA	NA	CASSLASGFNQPQHF	TGTGCCAGCAGCTTAGCCTCGGGTTTCAATCAGCCCCAGCATTTT
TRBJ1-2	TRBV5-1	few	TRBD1	CASSLETPDRGRGYTF	TGCGCCAGCAGCTTGGAAACCCCGGACAGGGGAAGGGGCTACACCTTC
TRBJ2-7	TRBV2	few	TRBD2	CASSVLAGNEQYF	TGTGCCAGCAGTGTACTAGCGGGAAACGAGCAGTACTTC
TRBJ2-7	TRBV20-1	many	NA	CSARDRSTGDYEQYF	TGCAGTGCTAGAGATCGTTCCACGGGAGACTACGAGCAGTACTTC
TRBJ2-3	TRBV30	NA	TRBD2	CAWSVGLAGTTDTQYF	TGTGCCTGGAGTGTAGGGTTAGCGGGTACCACAGATACGCAGTATTTT
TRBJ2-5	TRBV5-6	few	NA	CASSLAAGVETQYF	TGTGCCAGCAGCTTGGCAGCAGGGGTCGAGACCCAGTACTTC
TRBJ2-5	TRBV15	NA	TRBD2	CATSRRLAGRGLGETQYF	TGTGCCACCAGCAGAAGACTAGCGGGCAGGGGGTTGGGAGAGACCCAGTACTTC
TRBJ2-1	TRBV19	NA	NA	CASTAGAGGYNEQFF	TGTGCCAGTACCGCGGGAGCAGGGGGCTACAATGAGCAGTTCTTC
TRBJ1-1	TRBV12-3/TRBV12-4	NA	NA	CASSSPFHLNTEAFF	TGTGCCAGCAGTTCCCCCTTCCACTTGAACACTGAAGCTTTCTTT
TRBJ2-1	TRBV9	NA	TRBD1	CASSPGQGGNEQFF	TGTGCCAGCAGCCCGGGACAGGGAGGTAATGAGCAGTTCTTC
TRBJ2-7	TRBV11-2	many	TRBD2	CASSLVPSSGGPPGEQYF	TGTGCCAGCAGCTTAGTCCCGTCTAGCGGGGGGCCCCCTGGGGAGCAGTACTTC
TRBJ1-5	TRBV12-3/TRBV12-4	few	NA	CASSPTLLGNQPQHF	TGTGCCAGCAGTCCGACACTTCTGGGCAATCAGCCCCAGCATTTT
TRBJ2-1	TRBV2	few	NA	CASRMVTILYNEQFF	TGTGCCAGCAGGATGGTGACAATACTCTACAATGAGCAGTTCTTC